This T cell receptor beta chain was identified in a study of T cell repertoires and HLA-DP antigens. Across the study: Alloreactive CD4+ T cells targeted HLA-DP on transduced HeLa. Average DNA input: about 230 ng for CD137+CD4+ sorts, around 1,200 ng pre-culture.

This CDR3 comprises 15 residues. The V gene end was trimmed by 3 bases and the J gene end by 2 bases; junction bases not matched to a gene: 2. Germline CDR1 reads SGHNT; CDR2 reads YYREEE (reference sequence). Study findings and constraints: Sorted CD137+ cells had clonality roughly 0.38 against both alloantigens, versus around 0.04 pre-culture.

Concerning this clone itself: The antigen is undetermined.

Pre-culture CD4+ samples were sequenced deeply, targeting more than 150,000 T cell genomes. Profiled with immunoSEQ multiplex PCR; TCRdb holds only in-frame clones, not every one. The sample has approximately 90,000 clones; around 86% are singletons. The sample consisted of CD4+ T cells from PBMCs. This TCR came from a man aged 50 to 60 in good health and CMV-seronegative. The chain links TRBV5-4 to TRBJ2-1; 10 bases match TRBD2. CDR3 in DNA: TGTGCCAGCAGCTCAGCGGGAGGGACCTACAATGAGCAGTTCTTC. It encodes CASSSAGGTYNEQFF.